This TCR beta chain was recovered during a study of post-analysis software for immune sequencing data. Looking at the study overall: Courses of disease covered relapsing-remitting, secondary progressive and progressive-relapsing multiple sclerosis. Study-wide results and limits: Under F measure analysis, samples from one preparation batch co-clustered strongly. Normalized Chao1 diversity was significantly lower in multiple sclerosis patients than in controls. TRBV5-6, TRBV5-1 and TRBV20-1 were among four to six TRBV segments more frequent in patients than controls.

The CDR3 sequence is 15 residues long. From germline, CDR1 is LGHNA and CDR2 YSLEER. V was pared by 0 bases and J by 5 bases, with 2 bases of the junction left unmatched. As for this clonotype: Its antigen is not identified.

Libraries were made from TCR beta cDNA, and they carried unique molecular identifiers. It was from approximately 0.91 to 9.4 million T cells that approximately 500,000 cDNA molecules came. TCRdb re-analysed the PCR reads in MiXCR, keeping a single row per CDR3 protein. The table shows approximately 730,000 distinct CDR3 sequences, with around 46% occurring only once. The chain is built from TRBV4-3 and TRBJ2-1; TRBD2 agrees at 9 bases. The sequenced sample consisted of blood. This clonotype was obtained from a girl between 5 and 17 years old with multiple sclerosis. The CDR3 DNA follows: TGCGCCAGCAGCCAAGAAGGCGGGAGGGACAATGAGCAGTTCTTC. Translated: CASSQEGGRDNEQFF.